Given below is one T cell receptor (beta chain) in context. As yet, its antigen is unknown. The record originates from a study of PD-1 blockade in classical Hodgkin lymphoma. Points from the study as a whole: CD4+ TCR diversity, unlike CD8+, rose significantly by C4D1.

Using immunoSEQ multiplex PCR, the repertoire was profiled, and TCRdb retains in-frame clones only, with some absent. The sample records some 12,000 clones, around 72% being singletons. This CDR3 has 16 amino acids. Germline assignment: CDR1 SGHTA and CDR2 FQGNSA. The ends lost 6 bases at V and 4 bases at J; junction bases unmatched: 11. After autologous stem cell transplantation all patients relapsed, and prior brentuximab vedotin exposure differed between cohorts. The sequence came from a human donor with classical Hodgkin lymphoma. The source material was peripheral blood mononuclear cells (PBMCs), sampled at baseline. The chain couples TRBV7-2 to TRBJ1-2; 10 nucleotides agree with TRBD1. The CDR3: CASSSVGTGVSYGYTF. Here the CDR3 DNA reads TGTGCCAGCAGTTCTGTGGGGACAGGGGTTAGCTATGGCTACACCTTC.